The 9 T cell receptor beta chains below were found in one sample sequenced in a study of blood T cell repertoires in COVID-19. The table came from immunoSEQ multiplex PCR; TCRdb's copy has only in-frame clones and leaves some out. This sample has over 200,000 clones; nearly 85% occur once, and the top ten carry about 1.3%. The material sequenced was peripheral blood. These receptors were obtained from a woman aged 30 to 39 with COVID-19, enrolled during active disease.

The genes are TRBV9 and TRBJ2-5; a possible D gene is TRBD1 (6 bases). The CDR3 consists of 15 residues. The germline gives CDR1 SGDLS, CDR2 YYNGEE. Trimming left V 0 bases short and J 4 bases short, with 13 bases between. This CDR3 reads CASSVEQGPGETQYF. The CDR3 DNA is TGTGCCAGCAGCGTAGAACAGGGCCCAGGAGAGACCCAGTACTTC.

The chain couples TRBV7-2 to TRBJ2-1; D is uncertain. The CDR3 contains 14 residues. V was trimmed by 5 bases and J by 0 bases, leaving 8 bases between them. Germline V gives CDR1 SGHTA, CDR2 FQGNSA. The chain's CDR3 is CASSPPSSYNEQFF. The DNA for the CDR3 is TGTGCCAGCAGCCCCCCGAGCTCCTACAATGAGCAGTTCTTC.

The chain uses TRBV4-2 and TRBJ2-3; TRBD2 aligns across 11 bases. The CDR3 is made up of 17 amino acids. V shed 0 bases and J 4 bases; nucleotides not matched to a gene: 6. Germline values: CDR1 LGHNA, CDR2 YNFKEQ. The DNA of the CDR3 is TGTGCCAGCAGCCAAGAACTAGCGGGAGCGGGGGCAGATACGCAGTATTTT. It specifies CASSQELAGAGADTQYF.

The V gene is TRBV10-3, the J gene TRBJ2-7; 7 bases align to TRBD1. V shed 5 bases and J 1 base; nucleotides not matched to a gene: 14. This CDR3 region has 17 residues. Looked up from germline, CDR1 is ENHRY and CDR2 is SYGVKD. The CDR3 loop is CAISRSPETGLSYEQYF. The CDR3 DNA sequence: TGTGCCATCAGTAGATCGCCGGAGACAGGGCTATCCTACGAGCAGTACTTC.

In DNA form, the CDR3 reads TGCAGCGTTGACTTTATACCGATCCACCGGACAGGGACCACAGCTAACTATGGCTACACCTTC. Its protein is CSVDFIPIHRTGTTANYGYTF. The chain recombines TRBV29-1 with TRBJ1-2; 8 bases are a match to TRBD1. CDR1 is SQVTM, CDR2 ANQGSEA, per germline. The CDR3 totals 21 residues. V lost 3 bases and J lost 0; bases outside the gene matches: 24.

The chain links TRBV10-3 to TRBJ1-2; D is unresolved. The V end lost 0 bases, the J end lost 2 bases, and 7 bases lay between the germline ends. Germline CDR1 ENHRY, CDR2 SYGVKD. CDR3 length: 14 amino acids. The DNA for the CDR3 is TGTGCCATCAGTGAGTCGGCGGGGAACTATGGCTACACCTTC. This gives the protein CAISESAGNYGYTF.

The CDR3 DNA reads as TGTGCCAGCAGCTTCAACAGGGGAAGGGACACCGGGGAGCTGTTTTTT. Its translation is CASSFNRGRDTGELFF. The V and J genes are TRBV11-1 and TRBJ2-2; 7 bases align to TRBD1. V shed 3 bases and J 3 bases; nucleotides not matched to a gene: 7. This CDR3 has 16 residues. From germline, CDR1 is SGHAT and CDR2 FQDESV (reference sequence).

The chain links TRBV19 to TRBJ2-2, with TRBD2 identical over 7 bases. Germline V gene sequence: CDR1 LNHDA, CDR2 SQIVND (reference sequence). CDR3 length: 16 amino acids. J was trimmed by 6 bases and V by 3 bases; bases with no gene match: 10. The CDR3 protein is CASSIVGGSGPGELFF. The CDR3 DNA follows: TGTGCCAGTAGTATCGTCGGCGGGAGTGGCCCCGGGGAGCTGTTTTTT. Looking up the rest from reference TRBV19 and TRBJ2-2 gives the full variable domain: DGGITQSPKYLFRKEGQNVTLSCEQNLNHDAMYWYRQDPGQGLRLIYYSQIVNDFQKGDIAEGYSVSREKKESFPLTVTSAQKNPTAFYLCASSIVGGSGPGELFFGEGSRLTVL.

This clone was observed a handful of times. J is TRBJ1-4 and V is TRBV7-9; possible D gene TRBD1, 5 bases. The CDR3 covers 13 residues. Germline CDR1 and CDR2: SEHNR and FQNEAQ (reference sequence). V dropped 2 bases and J dropped 11 bases, with 12 bases sitting between them. The DNA of the CDR3 is TGTGCCAGCAGCTTAAAGGGGCGGGGGAAACTGTTTTTT. This sequence encodes CASSLKGRGKLFF.